This TCR beta chain is drawn from a study of beta chain features in type 1 diabetes. Findings of the study overall: TCRB repertoires of naive, central memory and Treg cells appeared more similar among patients than among healthy donors.

cDNA synthesis used the whole RNA isolate, giving expressed TCRB sequences. Assay: immunoSEQ multiplex PCR; the TCRdb copy retains only in-frame clones and omits some. Found here are 350,000 to 400,000 clones, less than 15% of them singletons; the top ten hold 0.019%. With respect to this clone: Antigen specificity is unknown.

The CDR3 is 15 amino acids. Germline loops: CDR1 SGDLS, CDR2 YYNGEE. V was pared by 0 bases and J by 3 bases, with 6 bases of the junction left unmatched. Purity above 95% was achieved in all sorted populations. V and J are TRBV9 and TRBJ2-7, with 7 positions matching TRBD1. This sequence was found in a woman aged 18-29 years in good health. Specimen: naive CD4+ T cells from blood. This chain's CDR3 is CASSVGGGKGYEQYF. CDR3 in DNA: TGTGCCAGCAGCGTAGGAGGGGGCAAAGGCTACGAGCAGTACTTC.